This TCR beta chain was captured by sequencing in a study of Ad26.COV2.S vaccination and SARS-CoV-2 variants. The CDR3 contains 16 residues. CDR1 and CDR2 (germline): SGDLS, YYNGEE. V gave up 4 bases and J gave up 2 bases; unmatched junction bases: 3. Treatment described: around 19 received Ad26.COV2.S at low or high dose, single or two shots; 5 received placebo; per-sample allocation not given. Day 63 following the first vaccine or placebo injection was when the samples were taken. Ad26.COV2.S expressed prefusion-stabilized spike from the original Wuhan strain. Measured with immunoSEQ multiplex PCR; TCRdb has only the in-frame clones, and not every one. The data hold around 450,000 clones, with nearly 90% observed a single time.

Source: peripheral blood, taken in a trial of Ad26.COV2.S vaccine versus placebo. This clonotype originated in a person aged 18-65 years who received the Ad26.COV2.S COVID-19 vaccine or a placebo. This rearrangement joins TRBV9 to TRBJ2-1; TRBD2 agrees at 13 bases. The CDR3 spells CASSTGTSGTYNEQFF. In DNA, the CDR3 is TGTGCCAGCAGCACCGGGACTAGCGGGACCTACAATGAGCAGTTCTTC.